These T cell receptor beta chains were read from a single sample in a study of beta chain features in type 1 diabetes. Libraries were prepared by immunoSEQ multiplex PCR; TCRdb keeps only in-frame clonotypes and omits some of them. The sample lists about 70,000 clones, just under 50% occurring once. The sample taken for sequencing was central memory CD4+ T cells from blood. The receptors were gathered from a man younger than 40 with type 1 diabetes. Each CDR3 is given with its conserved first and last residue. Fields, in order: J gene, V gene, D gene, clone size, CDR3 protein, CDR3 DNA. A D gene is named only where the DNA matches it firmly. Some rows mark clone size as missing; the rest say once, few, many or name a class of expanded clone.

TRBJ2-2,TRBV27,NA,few,CASSLLIPGPAAGELFF,TGTGCCAGCAGTCTACTGATCCCGGGCCCAGCGGCCGGGGAGCTGTTTTTT
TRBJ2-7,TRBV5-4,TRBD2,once,CASSLGGGEGSYEQYF,TGTGCCAGCAGCTTGGGGGGAGGGGAGGGGTCCTACGAGCAGTACTTC
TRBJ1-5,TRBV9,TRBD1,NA,CASSVDRGYQPQHF,TGTGCCAGCAGCGTAGACAGGGGGTATCAGCCCCAGCATTTT
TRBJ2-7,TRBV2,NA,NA,CASSGGRSTYEQYF,TGTGCCAGCAGTGGTGGAAGGAGTACCTACGAGCAGTACTTC
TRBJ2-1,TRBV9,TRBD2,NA,CASTPGRETYNEQFF,TGTGCCAGCACCCCTGGGAGGGAGACTTACAATGAGCAGTTCTTC
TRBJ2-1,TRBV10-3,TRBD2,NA,CATLSGTYNEQFF,TGTGCCACCCTGAGCGGGACCTACAATGAGCAGTTCTTC
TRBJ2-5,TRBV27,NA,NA,CASSIRGQGGETQYF,TGTGCCAGCAGTATCCGAGGACAGGGAGGGGAGACCCAGTACTTC
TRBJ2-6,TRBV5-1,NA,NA,CASTRGMSGANVLTF,TGCGCCAGCACCAGGGGTATGAGTGGGGCCAACGTCCTGACTTTC
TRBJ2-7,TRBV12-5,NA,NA,CASTPGAQYEQYF,TGTGCTAGTACCCCAGGGGCCCAGTACGAGCAGTACTTC
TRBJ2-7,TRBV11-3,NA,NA,CASSLLETESSYEQYF,TGTGCCAGCAGCTTATTAGAGACAGAGAGCTCCTACGAGCAGTACTTC
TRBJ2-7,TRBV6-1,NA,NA,CASTRLWEQYF,TGTGCCAGCACGCGACTGTGGGAGCAGTACTTC
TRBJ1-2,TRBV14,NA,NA,CASSPGRAYGYTF,TGTGCCAGCAGCCCGGGCAGGGCATATGGCTACACCTTC
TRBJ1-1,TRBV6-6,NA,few,CASSAQGGGTEAFF,TGTGCCAGCAGTGCCCAAGGGGGGGGCACTGAAGCTTTCTTT
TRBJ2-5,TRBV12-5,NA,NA,CASGLGVAAKSETQYF,TGTGCTAGTGGTTTGGGCGTAGCGGCCAAGTCGGAGACCCAGTACTTC
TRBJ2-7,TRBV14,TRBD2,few,CASSVAGRPYYEQYF,TGTGCCAGCAGCGTAGCGGGGCGACCGTACTACGAGCAGTACTTC
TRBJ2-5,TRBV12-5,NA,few,CASGLDGKTQYF,TGTGCTAGTGGTTTGGACGGGAAGACCCAGTACTTC
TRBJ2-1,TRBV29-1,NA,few,CSVGGITRGKGEQFF,TGCAGCGTTGGGGGTATAACAAGGGGGAAAGGTGAGCAGTTCTTC
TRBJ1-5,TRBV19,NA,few,CASSIGQGNNQPQHF,TGTGCCAGTAGTATCGGGCAGGGAAACAATCAGCCCCAGCATTTT
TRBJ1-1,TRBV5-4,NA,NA,CASSLTGEAFF,TGTGCCAGCAGCTTAACCGGTGAAGCTTTCTTT
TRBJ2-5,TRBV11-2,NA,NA,CASSSPRREETQYF,TGTGCCAGCAGCTCCCCTCGGCGGGAAGAGACCCAGTACTTC
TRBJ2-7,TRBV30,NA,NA,CASFKGGTYEQYF,TGTGCCAGCTTTAAGGGCGGGACCTACGAGCAGTACTTC
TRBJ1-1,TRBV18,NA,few,CASSPGQGADTEAFF,TGTGCCAGCTCACCTGGACAAGGGGCGGACACTGAAGCTTTCTTT
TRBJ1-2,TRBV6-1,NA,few,CASSEGRSFGYTF,TGTGCCAGCAGTGAAGGTCGGTCGTTCGGCTACACCTTC
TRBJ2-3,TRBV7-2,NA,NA,CASSLGATTDTQYF,TGTGCCAGCAGCTTAGGAGCCACCACAGATACGCAGTATTTT
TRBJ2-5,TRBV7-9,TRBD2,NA,CASSLGGTSRETQYF,TGTGCCAGCAGCTTAGGTGGGACTAGTAGGGAGACCCAGTACTTC
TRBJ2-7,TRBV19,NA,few,CASSTGTWPSYEQYF,TGTGCCAGTAGCACCGGGACATGGCCCTCCTACGAGCAGTACTTC
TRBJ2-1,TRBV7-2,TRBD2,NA,CASSTTRAGTSGNEQLF,TGTGCCAGCAGTACCACGAGGGCCGGGACTAGCGGCAATGAGCAGCTCTTC
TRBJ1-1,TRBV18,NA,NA,CASSREQNTEAFF,TGTGCCAGCTCCCGGGAACAAAACACTGAAGCTTTCTTT
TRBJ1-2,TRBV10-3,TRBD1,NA,CAISEGDRYHYTF,TGTGCCATCAGTGAGGGGGACAGGTATCACTACACCTTC
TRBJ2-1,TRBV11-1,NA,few,CASSAQGLGSYNEQFF,TGTGCCAGCAGCGCCCAGGGCTTGGGGTCCTACAATGAGCAGTTCTTC
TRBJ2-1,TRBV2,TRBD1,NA,CASSVGGWDNEQFF,TGTGCCAGCAGTGTAGGGGGCTGGGACAATGAGCAGTTCTTC
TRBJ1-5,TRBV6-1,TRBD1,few,CASTGEGNQPQHF,TGTGCCAGTACAGGGGAAGGCAATCAGCCCCAGCATTTT
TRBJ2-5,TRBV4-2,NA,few,CASSQDPGEETQYF,TGTGCCAGCAGCCAAGATCCGGGGGAAGAGACCCAGTACTTC
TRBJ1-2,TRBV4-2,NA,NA,CASSQVEQAFGYTF,TGTGCCAGCAGCCAAGTAGAACAGGCGTTCGGCTACACCTTC
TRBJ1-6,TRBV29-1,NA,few,CSVAAGQNSPLHF,TGCAGCGTTGCGGCAGGGCAAAATTCACCCCTCCACTTT
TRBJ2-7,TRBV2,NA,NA,CASRPRSGDYEQYF,TGTGCCAGCAGGCCCAGGTCAGGGGACTACGAGCAGTACTTC
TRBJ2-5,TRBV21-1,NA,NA,CASSKVVSHKETQYF,TGTGCCAGCAGCAAAGTAGTCTCTCATAAGGAGACCCAGTACTTC
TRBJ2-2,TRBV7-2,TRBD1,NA,CASSPYRGTGELFF,TGTGCCAGCAGCCCCTACAGGGGCACCGGGGAGCTGTTTTTT
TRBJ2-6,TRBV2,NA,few,CASSQNRVSGANVLTF,TGTGCCAGCAGCCAAAACAGGGTGTCTGGGGCCAACGTCCTGACTTTC
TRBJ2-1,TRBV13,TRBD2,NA,CASSPSGLAGYNEQFF,TGTGCCAGCAGCCCTAGCGGGCTAGCGGGTTACAATGAGCAGTTCTTC
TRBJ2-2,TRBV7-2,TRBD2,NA,CASSLRLAANTGELFF,TGTGCCAGCAGCTTAAGACTAGCGGCGAACACCGGGGAGCTGTTTTTT